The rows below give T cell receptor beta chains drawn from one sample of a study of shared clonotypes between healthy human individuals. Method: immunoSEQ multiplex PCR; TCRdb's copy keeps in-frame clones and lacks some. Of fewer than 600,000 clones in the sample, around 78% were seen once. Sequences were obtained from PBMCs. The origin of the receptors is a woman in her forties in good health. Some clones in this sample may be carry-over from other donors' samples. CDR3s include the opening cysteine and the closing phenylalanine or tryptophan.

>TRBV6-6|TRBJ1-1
CASRGLKWDTEAFF
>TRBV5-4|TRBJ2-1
CASSLAPLAGPYNEQFF
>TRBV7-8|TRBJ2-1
CASSLVRANEQFF
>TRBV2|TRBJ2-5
CASSEALGGGETQYF
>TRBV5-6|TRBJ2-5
CASSAGVQETQYF
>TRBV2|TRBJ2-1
CASTSSWEANEQFF
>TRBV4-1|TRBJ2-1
CASSHPGRVDYNEQFF
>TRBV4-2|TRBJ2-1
CASSLYGAGVGNEQFF
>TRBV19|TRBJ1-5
CASSIATRGQPQHF
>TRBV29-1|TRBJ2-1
CSVSTSAHNEQFF
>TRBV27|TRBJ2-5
CASSLSRQETQYF
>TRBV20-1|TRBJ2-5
CSANVRETQYF
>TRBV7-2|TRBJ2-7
CASSLGQAGYEQYF
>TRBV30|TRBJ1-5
CAWSNGDNQPQHF
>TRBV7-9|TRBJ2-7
CASSLGNRVGGEQYF
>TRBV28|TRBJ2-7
CASSKGREPYEQYF
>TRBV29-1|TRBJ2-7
CSVETSYEQYF
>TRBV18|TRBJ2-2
CASSPGTAGGPMTGELFF
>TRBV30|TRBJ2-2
CAYLKGQMNTGELFF
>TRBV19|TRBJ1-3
CASPLGAFCCGNTIYF
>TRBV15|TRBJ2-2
CATSRDLGGKELFF
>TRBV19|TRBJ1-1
CATETGTLSEAFF